This record covers a single T cell receptor beta chain. What it binds is unknown. Germline CDR1 and CDR2: SQVTM and ANQGSEA. CDR3 length: 14 residues. V dropped 4 bases and J dropped 8; count of bases not matched to a gene: 13. The data are from a study of OX40 agonist ivuxolimab in advanced cancers. Study-level information: Earlier anti-PD-1, anti-PD-L1 or anti-CTLA-4 therapy was permitted; 40% had received some. Study results and limitations: Relative to CD4+ cells, CD8+ T cells on average had more expanded clones.

TCRdb's copy holds only in-frame clones and misses some; the assay was immunoSEQ multiplex PCR. Of about 57,000 clones in the sample, about 83% were seen once. This clonotype was sampled from an adult with an advanced solid tumor such as melanoma, head and neck, liver or kidney cancer. The rearrangement links TRBV29-1 to TRBJ1-2; 7 nucleotides line up with TRBD1. Specimen: CD4+ or CD8+ T cells sorted from blood, collected in a trial of the OX40 agonist ivuxolimab. The CDR3 DNA reads TGCAGCGTTGTTAAAGCGGCAGGGGGTGACGGCTACACCTTC. It translates to CSVVKAAGGDGYTF. The variable domain in full, completed from reference TRBV29-1 and TRBJ1-2, reads SAVISQKPSRDICQRGTSLTIQCQVDSQVTMMFWYRQQPGQSLTLIATANQGSEATYESGFVIDKFPISRPNLTFSTLTVSNMSPEDSSIYLCSVVKAAGGDGYTFGSGTRLTVV.